A selection of T cell receptor beta chains follows, all from one sample in a study of blood T cell repertoires in COVID-19. The data were produced by immunoSEQ multiplex PCR, yet TCRdb's version contains in-frame clones alone and is incomplete. Of approximately 160,000 clones listed, 85% to 90% are singletons. The sequenced material came from peripheral blood. These receptors were obtained from a man aged 45-65 years with active or convalescent COVID-19. Both conserved end residues are part of each CDR3. The order of the fields is clone size, J gene, D gene, V gene, CDR3 length, CDR3 protein, CDR3 DNA. The D gene is left open where the match is weak. The size entry is marked missing in some rows and otherwise reads once, few, many or a size class.

>-|TRBJ1-6|TRBD1|TRBV13|16
CASSLNRGQYNSPLHF
TGTGCCAGCAGCCTAAACAGGGGACAATATAATTCACCCCTCCACTTT
>once|TRBJ1-2|-|TRBV30|12
CAWSLQGFGYTF
TGTGCCTGGAGCTTACAGGGCTTTGGCTACACCTTC
>once|TRBJ2-2|-|TRBV11-3|14
CASSLARGTGELFF
TGTGCCAGCAGCTTGGCTAGAGGGACCGGGGAGCTGTTTTTT
>-|TRBJ1-4|TRBD1|TRBV6-5|14
CASSHRDSYEKLFF
TGTGCCAGCAGTCACCGGGACAGCTATGAAAAACTGTTTTTT
>-|TRBJ2-6|TRBD1|TRBV5-1|18
CARSRGGQGFPGANVLTF
TGCGCCCGCAGCCGGGGGGGACAGGGGTTCCCCGGGGCCAACGTCCTGACTTTC
>-|TRBJ2-1|-|TRBV9|17
CASSVRTGGYSYNEQFF
TGTGCCAGCAGCGTTAGGACTGGAGGGTACTCCTACAATGAGCAGTTCTTC
>once|TRBJ2-7|-|TRBV23-1|16
CASSQTLPPSTYEQYF
TGCGCCAGCAGTCAAACGCTCCCGCCAAGTACTTACGAGCAGTACTTC
>few|TRBJ1-2|-|TRBV27|14
CASSTGPANYGYTF
TGTGCCAGCAGCACAGGGCCAGCTAACTATGGCTACACCTTC
>once|TRBJ2-7|-|TRBV6-2/TRBV6-3|14
CASSYDGGTYEQYF
TGTGCCAGCAGTTACGACGGGGGAACCTACGAGCAGTACTTC
>-|TRBJ1-2|-|TRBV7-2|16
CASSLEAGRSFYGYTF
TGTGCCAGCAGCTTAGAGGCAGGGCGCTCATTCTATGGCTACACCTTC
>once|TRBJ1-1|TRBD1|TRBV6-6|14
CASSFGQGAAEAFF
TGTGCCAGCAGTTTCGGACAGGGTGCCGCTGAAGCTTTCTTT
>-|TRBJ2-3|-|TRBV2|16
CASSDRSFSSTDTQYF
TGTGCCAGCAGTGATAGATCTTTCTCTAGCACAGATACGCAGTATTTT